This entry concerns a single TCR beta chain. The data were obtained in a study of T cells in tuberculosis. Study at large: T cells were selected with CD1B tetramers loaded with glucose monomycolate.

Chain pairing is unknown; alpha and beta were sequenced separately. Clones were sequenced by immunoSEQ multiplex PCR, and TCRdb holds only the in-frame ones, with some missing. The sample yields some 90,000 clones, roughly 93% seen once. Sorting used thawed, overnight-rested PBMC stained with anti-CD3, a viability dye and GMM-loaded CD1B tetramer. CD1B tetramers were loaded with Rhodococcus equi-derived C32 glucose monomycolate. From each donor, about 92,000 tetramer-negative cells were sorted. This CDR3 comprises 15 residues. Trimming removed 2 bases from V and 7 bases from J; junction bases left unmatched: 10. Germline V lookup: CDR1 SGDLS, CDR2 YYNGEE.

The gene calls are TRBV9 and TRBJ2-3; 7 positions agree with TRBD1. Sequenced: CD1b-GMM tetramer-negative cells sorted from PBMCs. The origin of this receptor is an adult woman with latent tuberculosis. For the CDR3, the DNA is TGTGCCAGCAGCGTCCCCGTAGGGGGCACGAATACGCAGTATTTT. As protein: CASSVPVGGTNTQYF.